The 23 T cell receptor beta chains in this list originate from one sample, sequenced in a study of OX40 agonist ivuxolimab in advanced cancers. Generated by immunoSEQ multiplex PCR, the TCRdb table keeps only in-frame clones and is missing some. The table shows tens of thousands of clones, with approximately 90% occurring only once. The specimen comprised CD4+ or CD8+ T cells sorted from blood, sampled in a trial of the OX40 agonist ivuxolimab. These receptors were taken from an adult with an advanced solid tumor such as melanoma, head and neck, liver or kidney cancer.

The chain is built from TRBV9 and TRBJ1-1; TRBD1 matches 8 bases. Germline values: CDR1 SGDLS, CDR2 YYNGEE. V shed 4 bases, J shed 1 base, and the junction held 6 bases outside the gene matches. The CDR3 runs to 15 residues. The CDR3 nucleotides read TGTGCCAGCAGCCCCCGACAGGGGCCGAACACTGAAGCTTTCTTT. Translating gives CASSPRQGPNTEAFF.

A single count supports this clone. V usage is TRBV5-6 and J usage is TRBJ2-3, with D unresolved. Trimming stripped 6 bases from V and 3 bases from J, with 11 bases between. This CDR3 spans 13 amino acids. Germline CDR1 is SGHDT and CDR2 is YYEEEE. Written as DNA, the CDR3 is TGTGCCAGCACCAGCTCGGTGACAGATACGCAGTATTTT. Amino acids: CASTSSVTDTQYF.

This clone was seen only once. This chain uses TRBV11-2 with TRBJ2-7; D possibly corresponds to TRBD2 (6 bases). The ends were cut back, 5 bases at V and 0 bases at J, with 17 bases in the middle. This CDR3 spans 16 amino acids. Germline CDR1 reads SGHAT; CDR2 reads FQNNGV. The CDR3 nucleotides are TGTGCCAGCAGCCGCAACGGCGCGGGGAGCTCCTACGAGCAGTACTTC. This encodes CASSRNGAGSSYEQYF.

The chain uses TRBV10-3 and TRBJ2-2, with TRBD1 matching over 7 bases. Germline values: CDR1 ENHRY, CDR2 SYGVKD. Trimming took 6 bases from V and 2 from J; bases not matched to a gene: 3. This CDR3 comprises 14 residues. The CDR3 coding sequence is TGTGCCATCAGGGACAGGAGCAACACCGGGGAGCTGTTTTTT. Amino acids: CAIRDRSNTGELFF.

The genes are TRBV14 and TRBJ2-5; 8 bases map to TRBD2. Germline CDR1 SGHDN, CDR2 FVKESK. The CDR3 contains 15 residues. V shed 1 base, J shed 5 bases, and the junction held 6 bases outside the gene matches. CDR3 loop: CASSQALAGKETQYF. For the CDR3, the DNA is TGTGCCAGCAGCCAAGCGTTAGCGGGAAAGGAGACCCAGTACTTC.

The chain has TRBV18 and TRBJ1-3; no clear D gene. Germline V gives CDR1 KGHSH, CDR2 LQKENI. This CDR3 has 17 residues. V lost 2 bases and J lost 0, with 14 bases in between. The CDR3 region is CASSPRPQSNSGNTIYF. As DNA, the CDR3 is TGTGCCAGCTCACCAAGGCCGCAATCAAACTCTGGAAACACCATATATTTT.

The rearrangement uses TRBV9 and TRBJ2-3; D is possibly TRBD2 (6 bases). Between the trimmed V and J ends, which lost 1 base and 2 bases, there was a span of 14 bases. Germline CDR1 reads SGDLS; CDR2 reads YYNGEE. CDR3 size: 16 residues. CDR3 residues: CASSVMGGKYTDTQYF. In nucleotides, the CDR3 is TGTGCCAGCAGCGTAATGGGCGGGAAGTACACAGATACGCAGTATTTT.

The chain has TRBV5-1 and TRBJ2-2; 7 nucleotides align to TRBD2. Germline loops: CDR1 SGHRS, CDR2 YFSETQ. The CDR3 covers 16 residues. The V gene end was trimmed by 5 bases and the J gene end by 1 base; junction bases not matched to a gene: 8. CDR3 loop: CASRLAERGNTGELFF. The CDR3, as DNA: TGCGCCAGCAGGCTGGCGGAGCGGGGGAACACCGGGGAGCTGTTTTTT. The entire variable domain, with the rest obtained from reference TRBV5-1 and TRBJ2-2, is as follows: KAGVTQTPRYLIKTRGQQVTLSCSPISGHRSVSWYQQTPGQGLQFLFEYFSETQRNKGNFPGRFSGRQFSNSRSEMNVSTLELGDSALYLCASRLAERGNTGELFFGEGSRLTVL.

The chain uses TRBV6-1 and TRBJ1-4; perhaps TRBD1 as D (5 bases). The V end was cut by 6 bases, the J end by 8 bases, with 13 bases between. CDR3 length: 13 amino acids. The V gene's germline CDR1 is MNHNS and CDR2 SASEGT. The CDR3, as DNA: TGTGCCAGCAGCGTCAACCGGGGCGAAAAACTGTTTTTT. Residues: CASSVNRGEKLFF.

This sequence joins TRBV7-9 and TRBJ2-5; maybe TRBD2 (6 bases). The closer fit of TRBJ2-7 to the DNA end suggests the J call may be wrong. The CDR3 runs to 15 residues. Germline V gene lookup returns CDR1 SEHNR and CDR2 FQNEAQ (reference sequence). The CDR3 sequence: CASSPDGTFSYEQYF. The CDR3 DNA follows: TGTGCCAGCAGCCCGGACGGGACTTTCTCCTACGAGCAGTACTTC.

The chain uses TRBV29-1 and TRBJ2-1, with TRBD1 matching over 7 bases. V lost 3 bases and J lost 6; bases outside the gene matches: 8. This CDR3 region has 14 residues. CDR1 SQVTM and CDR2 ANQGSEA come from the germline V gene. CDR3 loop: CSVEGRGYINEQFF. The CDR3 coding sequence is TGCAGCGTTGAGGGCAGGGGGTATATCAATGAGCAGTTCTTC.

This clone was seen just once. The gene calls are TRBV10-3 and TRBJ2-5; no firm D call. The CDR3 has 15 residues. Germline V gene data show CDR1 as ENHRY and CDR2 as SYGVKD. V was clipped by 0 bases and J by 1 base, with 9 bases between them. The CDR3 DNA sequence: TGTGCCATCAGTGAGTCGCCTCCCAGCCAAGAGACCCAGTACTTC. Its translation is CAISESPPSQETQYF.

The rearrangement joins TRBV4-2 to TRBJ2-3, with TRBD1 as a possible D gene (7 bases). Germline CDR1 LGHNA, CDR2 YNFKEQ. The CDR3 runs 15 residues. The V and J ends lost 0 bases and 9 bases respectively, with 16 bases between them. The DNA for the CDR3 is TGTGCCAGCAGCCAAGATGATGGGCAGGGGGGCACGCAGTATTTT. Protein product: CASSQDDGQGGTQYF.

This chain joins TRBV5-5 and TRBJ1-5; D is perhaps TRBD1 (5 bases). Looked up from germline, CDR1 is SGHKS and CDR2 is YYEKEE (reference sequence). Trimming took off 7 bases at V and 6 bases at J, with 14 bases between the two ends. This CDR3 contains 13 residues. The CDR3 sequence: CASARDSGQPQHF. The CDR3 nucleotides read TGTGCCAGCGCCAGGGATTCGGGTCAGCCCCAGCATTTT.

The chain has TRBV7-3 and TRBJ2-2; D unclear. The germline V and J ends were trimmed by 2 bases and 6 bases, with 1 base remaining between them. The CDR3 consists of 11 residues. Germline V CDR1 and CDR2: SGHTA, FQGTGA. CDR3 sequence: CASSLSGELFF. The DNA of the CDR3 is TGTGCCAGCAGCTTATCCGGGGAGCTGTTTTTT.

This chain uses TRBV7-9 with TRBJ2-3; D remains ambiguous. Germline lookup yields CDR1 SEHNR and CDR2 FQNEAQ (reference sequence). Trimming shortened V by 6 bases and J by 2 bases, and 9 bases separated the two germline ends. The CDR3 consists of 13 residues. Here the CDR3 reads CASRPKTTDTQYF. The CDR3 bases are TGTGCCAGCAGGCCCAAGACCACAGATACGCAGTATTTT.

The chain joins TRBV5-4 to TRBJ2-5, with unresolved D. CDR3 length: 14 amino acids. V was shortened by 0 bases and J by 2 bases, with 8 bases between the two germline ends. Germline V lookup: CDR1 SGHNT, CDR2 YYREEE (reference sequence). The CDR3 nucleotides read TGTGCCAGCAGCTTGGGGAGACTTCAAGAGACCCAGTACTTC. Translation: CASSLGRLQETQYF.

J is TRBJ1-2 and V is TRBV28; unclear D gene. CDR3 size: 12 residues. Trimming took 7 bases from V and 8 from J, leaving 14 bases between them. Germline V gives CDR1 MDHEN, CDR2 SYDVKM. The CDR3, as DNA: TGTGCCAGCACCGTCGGACGGGGAGGCTACACCTTC. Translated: CASTVGRGGYTF.

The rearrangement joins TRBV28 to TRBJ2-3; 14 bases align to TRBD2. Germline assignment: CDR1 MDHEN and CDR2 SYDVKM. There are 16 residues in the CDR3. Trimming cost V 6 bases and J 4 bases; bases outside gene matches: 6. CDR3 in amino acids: CASSQTSGGASDTQYF. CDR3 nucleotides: TGTGCCAGCAGCCAGACTAGCGGGGGGGCGTCAGATACGCAGTATTTT.

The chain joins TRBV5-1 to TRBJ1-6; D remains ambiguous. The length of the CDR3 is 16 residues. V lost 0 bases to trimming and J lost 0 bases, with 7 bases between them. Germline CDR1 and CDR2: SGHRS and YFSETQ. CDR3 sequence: CASSLAAYSYNSPLHF. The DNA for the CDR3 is TGCGCCAGCAGCTTGGCTGCGTACTCCTATAATTCACCCCTCCACTTT.

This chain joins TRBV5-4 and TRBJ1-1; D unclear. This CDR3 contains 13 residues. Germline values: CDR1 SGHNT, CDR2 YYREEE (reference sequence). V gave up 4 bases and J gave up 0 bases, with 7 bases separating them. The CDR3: CASSKSLNTEAFF. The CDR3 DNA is TGTGCCAGCAGCAAGAGTCTGAACACTGAAGCTTTCTTT. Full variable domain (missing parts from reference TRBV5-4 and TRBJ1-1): ETGVTQSPTHLIKTRGQQVTLRCSSQSGHNTVSWYQQALGQGPQFIFQYYREEENGRGNFPPRFSGLQFPNYSSELNVNALELDDSALYLCASSKSLNTEAFFGQGTRLTVV.

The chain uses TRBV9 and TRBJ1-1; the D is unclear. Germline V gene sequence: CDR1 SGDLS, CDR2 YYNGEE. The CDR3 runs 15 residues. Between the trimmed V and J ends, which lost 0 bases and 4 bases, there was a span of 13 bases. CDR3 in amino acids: CASSVVNAGSTEAFF. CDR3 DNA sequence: TGTGCCAGCAGCGTAGTAAACGCCGGGAGCACTGAAGCTTTCTTT.

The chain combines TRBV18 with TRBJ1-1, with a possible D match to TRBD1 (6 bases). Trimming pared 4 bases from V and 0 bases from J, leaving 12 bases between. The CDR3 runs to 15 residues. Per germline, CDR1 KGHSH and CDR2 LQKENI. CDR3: CASSQTGTLNTEAFF. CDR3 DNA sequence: TGTGCCAGCTCACAAACCGGGACATTGAACACTGAAGCTTTCTTT.